A single T cell receptor (beta chain) is shown here with its context. Its specific antigen is unknown. No clone much larger than this one lies a single base away; base qualities are absent. Via the germline V gene (reference sequence), CDR1 is SEHNR and CDR2 FQNEAQ. Spanning cysteine to phenylalanine, the CDR3 consists of 15 amino acids. The only DNA kept is the CDR3, 45 bases in frame from the first base. For this chain, trimming is 5 bases at the V end and 2 bases at the J end, and the number of junction bases without a gene match is 5. Library preparation was by the immunoSEQ multiplex PCR assay. For the multiplex PCR, a mixture combining 60 forward primers for TCR Vbeta segments and 13 reverse primers for TCR Jbeta segments was used. A multiplex PCR assay on genomic DNA amplified the CDR3 region of rearranged TCR beta genes. The amplified TCR beta libraries were sequenced on the Illumina HiSeq System as 87-base-pair reads. Per the source publication's procedure: In a later analysis, some 80 million unique TCR beta chains were counted across the 666 repertoires, and roughly 11 million of these chains were shared by at least two donors. Raw reads were error-corrected and collapsed into unique sequences by a nearest-neighbor algorithm in which closely related sequences were merged to remove PCR and sequencing errors. V, D and J gene segments were assigned by aligning CDR3 sequences to IMGT reference sequences. For a sequence to be retained, a match of at least six nucleotides was required to both a V gene segment and a J gene segment. Rearrangements were classified as productive when the CDR3 lacked stop codons and remained in frame with V and J, and all other rearrangements were classified as non-productive. Following IMGT convention, CDR3 was defined as the stretch from the second conserved V-encoded cysteine up to the conserved J-encoded phenylalanine. In an earlier analysis of more than 550 of the donors, sequences lacking an unambiguous match to a single V gene segment were excluded. In an earlier analysis of approximately 560 of the donors, a V segment was called functional when productive rearrangements were above 56.7%, and segregating when the standard deviation between donors exceeded 5%. A statistical classification framework was developed to diagnose cytomegalovirus status using the catalog of TCR beta chain sequences. In a later analysis, V and J genes were assigned by comparing TCR nucleotide sequences against IMGT/GENE-DB human TR gene sequences. A later analysis assigned CDR3 sequences and most-parsimonious VDJ recombination scenarios with the TCRdist pipeline. A later analysis defined each TCR beta chain by its CDR3 amino acid sequence plus V-gene family, and excluded reads lacking a unique V-gene family. As a way to deal with suspected cross-contamination and a sequencing artifact, a later analysis dropped approximately 570 nucleotide sequences that were highly shared and had low generation probability. For each public chain, a later analysis derived a clonal expansion index from normalized ranks of inferred template counts within each repertoire. In a later analysis, generation probabilities were computed using a VDJ recombination model fitted to out-of-frame rearrangements, and the results were checked against IGoR. A later analysis scored TCR-TCR, TCR-HLA and TCR-CMV co-occurrence with hypergeometric tests, applying a repertoire-size bias correction to TCR pairs. False discovery rates were estimated in a later analysis by permuting HLA or CMV assignments 20 times. In a later analysis, co-occurring TCRs were grouped using DBSCAN, and TCRdist sequence similarity was added for clustering within HLA-allele-positive subsets. Repertoires with fewer than 30,000 or more than 120,000 public chains, plus five repertoires with anomalous nucleotide sharing, were excluded from co-occurrence clustering. TCRdb obtained this table from immuneACCESS and retained in-frame rearrangements with V and J assigned. These tables miss some clones; where compared with another copy, unresolved V genes account for less than half of the shortfall, and the remainder is unexplained. V, J and clone size are taken as reported in that table, and D and trimming were inferred from the DNA itself. Here the sample has around 180,000 clones; about 78% occur a single time. The top ten clones comprise about 13% of the sample.

The cohort was made up of about 670 healthy bone marrow donors. Cohort members were all nominally healthy when sampled, although unrecorded immune exposures were likely present. The donor tested CMV seropositive, placing the donor among the approximately 290 seropositive members of the cohort. A peripheral blood sample was collected from each donor, and TCR beta sequencing was performed on peripheral blood mononuclear cells. The Qiagen DNeasy Blood Extraction Kit was used to extract genomic DNA from the blood cell samples. This entry belongs to a study of cytomegalovirus exposure and HLA in healthy donors (dated by TCRdb to 2017 to 2019). Broadly, across the study: In an earlier analysis of 587 of the donors, roughly 300 Gb of sequence data and 90 million to 120 million unique TCR beta sequences from about 190 million T cells were reported. Roughly 310 gigabases of sequencing data and approximately 85 million unique TCR sequences were included in an early release covering 550 to 800 HLA-typed donors. Of the 300 to 450 genotyped donors, 75% to 85% were placed in the genetic ancestry cluster associated with self-reported Caucasian donors. The study aimed to test whether signatures of past pathogen exposure could be identified by cataloging public T cell receptors. The T cell repertoires of 670 or so subjects were profiled by immunosequencing and related to cytomegalovirus serostatus. Besides the first cohort of 500 to 700 subjects, a separate validation cohort made up of roughly 130 different subjects was used. To predict cytomegalovirus infection status, the study combined high-throughput TCR immunosequencing, statistical association of individual TCRs with disease status, and machine learning. A later analysis re-examined previously published TCR beta repertoires from just over 650 donors and added high-resolution HLA genotyping to investigate patterns of TCR occurrence. The later analysis used no new phenotypic data to find candidate immune exposures, relying instead on TCR beta sequences and their occurrence across donors. An earlier analysis of 587 of the donors applied high-throughput TCR beta sequencing to assess whether each TCR beta V gene segment acted as functional or pseudogenic. Donor age, sex, ethnicity and CMV serostatus were compiled together with the repertoire data. A later genetic analysis used genome-wide SNP genotypes for about three fifths of the 666 donors, treating that subset as a discovery cohort. Every repertoire in the discovery cohort had been generated on one and the same sequencing platform. Class I and class II HLA loci were covered by the typing at four-digit resolution. The number of typed donors differed by locus: about 620-640 for A, B, C, DRB1 and DQB1; 522 for DQA1; 600 to 610 for DPA1; and 400 to 480 for DPB1. Because of strong linkage in the cohort, four to six DR-DQ haplotypes were treated as single units for association and clustering. Among 398 genotyped donors of the cohort, an average of around 240,000 unique TCR beta nucleotide sequences were sequenced per donor, roughly 20% of them non-productive. Study-wide conclusions, independent of this receptor: A later genetic analysis associated a missense DCLRE1C variant with V-gene and J-gene trimming of TCR beta chains, and an independent cohort replicated the association. Linkage disequilibrium might explain the correlated functional status among segregating V segments, but an unknown experimental factor could not be excluded. Most TCR sequences were seen in very few donors, while some public TCRs were found in many individuals. Because counts were too low, fewer than 20 rarely observed V segments, including chromosome 9 orphons, were excluded from the earlier analysis of around 590 of the donors. In vitro tests confirmed that a few of the cytomegalovirus-associated TCR beta chains recognize cytomegalovirus antigens. According to a later genetic analysis, donors in an Asian-associated ancestry cluster had fewer N-insertions in productive TCRs than the roughly 670-donor mean. Presence/absence analyses assumed roughly uniform sequencing depth across donors, an assumption that may not hold. The authors suggested that the approach could potentially be extended to other disease states and immunological phenotypes. Strong co-occurrence of HLA alleles, especially DR and DQ, made assigning TCR associations to individual alleles difficult. In an earlier analysis of some 640 of the donors, most TCR beta V segments were observed in productive rearrangements about 87% or about 30% of the time, broadly matching IMGT annotations. A cluster of highly shared sequence variants was judged likely to be a technical artifact of the sequencing pipeline. According to a later analysis, TCR association rates differed among HLA loci, with DRB1 alleles showing the most associated TCRs and HLA-C alleles showing the fewest. According to a later analysis, most CMV-associated TCR beta chains appeared to be HLA-restricted, and the HLA associations seemed to be driven largely by CMV exposure. Only TCR beta chains were sequenced in this cohort, and the absence of alpha or paired-chain data limited detectable features. The study listed 164 TCR beta chains as associated with cytomegalovirus. Cytomegalovirus status was reported to be diagnosed by the classifier with high specificity and sensitivity in both the original and validation cohorts. Because the 87-base-pair reads could not distinguish some IMGT-functional V segments, including TRBV6-2 and TRBV6-3, those segments were excluded. At a false discovery rate of 0.05, a later analysis linked fewer than 20,000 TCR beta sequences to specific HLA alleles. A further reported finding was that TCR beta sequences accurately predicted the HLA-A and HLA-B alleles for most subjects in the first cohort. Several of the top co-occurrence clusters appeared to be linked to parvovirus B19, influenza, CMV and Epstein-Barr virus, according to a later analysis. A later analysis found that HLA-associated TCR beta chains were more clonally expanded and had lower generation probabilities than equally common non-associated chains. Because HLA typing was missing for some donors at each locus, association tests included only the typed subset. CMV serostatus was the only immune exposure information available for the cohort.

The origin of this receptor is a woman aged 45-65 years in good health and CMV-seropositive. The sample taken for sequencing was PBMCs. The chain employs TRBV7-9 and TRBJ1-2; TRBD1 aligns with 10 central bases. Here the CDR3 is given as CASSPTGGGNYGYTF. The bases read TGTGCCAGCAGCCCGACAGGGGGCGGAAACTATGGCTACACCTTC.